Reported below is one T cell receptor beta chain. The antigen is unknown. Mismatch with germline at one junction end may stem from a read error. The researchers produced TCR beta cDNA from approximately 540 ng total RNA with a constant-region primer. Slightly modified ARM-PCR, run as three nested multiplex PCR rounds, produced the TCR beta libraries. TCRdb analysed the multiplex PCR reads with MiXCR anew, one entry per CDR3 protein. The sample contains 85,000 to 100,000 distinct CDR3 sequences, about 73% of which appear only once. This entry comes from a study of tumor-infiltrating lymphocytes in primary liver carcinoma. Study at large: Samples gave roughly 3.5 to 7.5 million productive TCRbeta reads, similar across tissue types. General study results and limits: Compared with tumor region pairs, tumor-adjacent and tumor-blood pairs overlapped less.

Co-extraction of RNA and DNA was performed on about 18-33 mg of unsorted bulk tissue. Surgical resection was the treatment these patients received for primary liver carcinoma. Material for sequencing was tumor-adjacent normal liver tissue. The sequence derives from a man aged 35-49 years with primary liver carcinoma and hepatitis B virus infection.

As DNA, the CDR3 is TGTGCCAGCAGCCGTCCGGAAGCGGGAAGGTTAGATATGCAGTGCTTT. Protein product: CASSRPEAGRLDMQCF. V and J are TRBV4-2 and TRBJ2-3, with 7 bases lining up with TRBD2. The CDR3 has 16 amino acids. CDR1 is LGHNA, CDR2 YNFKEQ, per germline.